This is a list of T cell receptor beta chains from one sample in a study of lymphopenia after photon versus proton radiotherapy. TCRdb keeps only in-frame clones here, not all; method: immunoSEQ multiplex PCR. The top ten clones hold roughly a tenth of a sample with about 70,000 clones, 75% to 90% of them seen once. The sequenced sample was peripheral blood, obtained from a patient treated with proton-based radiotherapy. The receptors come from a man older than 75 with esophageal cancer. The CDR3 runs from the conserved cysteine through the conserved F or W.

CASSRQTVNYGYTF | TRBJ1-2 | TRBV6-5
CASSGGFFLGRGNQPQHF | TRBJ1-5 | TRBV6-1
CASSQELHLTDTQYF | TRBJ2-3 | TRBV4-3
CASSSWGQGNTEAFF | TRBJ1-1 | TRBV14
CSVGEEDTQYF | TRBJ2-3 | TRBV29-1
CASSLGGRTNEQFF | TRBJ2-1 | TRBV11-3
CAWRRWDRVSTDTQYF | TRBJ2-3 | TRBV30
CASSPDYNEQFF | TRBJ2-1 | TRBV27
CSVERGTDTQYF | TRBJ2-3 | TRBV29-1
CSVETGTYNEQFF | TRBJ2-1 | TRBV29-1
CASGYPGQGNNEQFF | TRBJ2-1 | TRBV27
CASSLEGADTQYF | TRBJ2-3 | TRBV5-1
CASSQAGGAAEQYF | TRBJ2-7 | TRBV6-6
CASSIRVHYGYTF | TRBJ1-2 | TRBV7-9
CASSPRLFGSSGYTF | TRBJ1-2 | TRBV27
CASSLGAGGVVAEAFF | TRBJ1-1 | TRBV5-1
CASGGTNQPQHF | TRBJ1-5 | TRBV9
CASSWSGGELFF | TRBJ2-2 | TRBV7-2
CASSQVMTAWETQYF | TRBJ2-5 | TRBV4-1
CASSVEGVRGNEQFF | TRBJ2-1 | TRBV9
CASREDTSYGYTF | TRBJ1-2 | TRBV6-5
CASSEGLAGVYEQYF | TRBJ2-7 | TRBV5-1
CASSLDGGLGQPQHF | TRBJ1-5 | TRBV5-4
CASSLVPRVGEAFF | TRBJ1-1 | TRBV5-1
CASSLGVGYAGELFF | TRBJ2-2 | TRBV7-2
CASSSGAGSVNEQFF | TRBJ2-1 | TRBV5-1
CATSRDNSISGNTIYF | TRBJ1-3 | TRBV15
CASSFARLAGGHPDTQYF | TRBJ2-3 | TRBV7-2
CASKRDRGFNEQFF | TRBJ2-1 | TRBV19
CASSLGTALYEQYF | TRBJ2-7 | TRBV11-2
CASSQDMRGGSNQPQHF | TRBJ1-5 | TRBV4-3
CASSPAGINIQYF | TRBJ2-4 | TRBV11-2
CASSQGQGEQPQHF | TRBJ1-5 | TRBV4-3
CASGRGGRGAETQYF | TRBJ2-5 | TRBV14
CASSPNHRQETQYF | TRBJ2-5 | TRBV18
CASSETVSNQPQHF | TRBJ1-5 | TRBV6-6
CASSSPGGGETQYF | TRBJ2-5 | TRBV5-6
CASSQDGGDSPFEPQHF | TRBJ1-5 | TRBV4-3
CAWEYGGDTQYF | TRBJ2-3 | TRBV30
CASSSGPWEQYF | TRBJ2-7 | TRBV19
CAISGGGQGAEGSPLHF | TRBJ1-6 | TRBV10-3
CASRPQAEQGAFF | TRBJ1-1 | TRBV6-6
CASSLTGTYEQYF | TRBJ2-7 | TRBV5-5
CASSLYYRDYEQYF | TRBJ2-7 | TRBV28
CASSRSGTGARTEAFF | TRBJ1-1 | TRBV4-2
CASSQSPSPAGGTDTQYF | TRBJ2-3 | TRBV23-1
CASSTPWGGRYEQFF | TRBJ2-1 | TRBV27
CASSSPAPTSGEANEQFF | TRBJ2-1 | TRBV27
CASSSPVAEAFF | TRBJ1-1 | TRBV6-1
CATSRGGTGVTGANVLTF | TRBJ2-6 | TRBV15
CASSASRTARGLFF | TRBJ2-2 | TRBV25-1
CASSFDREDEQYF | TRBJ2-7 | TRBV7-2
CASSDHGGSGYGYTF | TRBJ1-2 | TRBV6-4
CASSSATDPSGNTIYF | TRBJ1-3 | TRBV5-4
CASSPHSGLGNQPQHF | TRBJ1-5 | TRBV11-2
CASSDGLAGGPSKGNEQYF | TRBJ2-7 | TRBV9
CASSAGTTVDEQFF | TRBJ2-1 | TRBV6-1